These 27 T cell receptor beta chains share one sample of origin, sequenced in a study of blood T cell repertoires in COVID-19. Sequencing used immunoSEQ multiplex PCR; TCRdb keeps in-frame clones, though not all of them. The table records about 330,000 clones, around 90% of them present only once. Sequencing used PBMCs or T cells enriched from blood (not recorded which). These receptors were taken from a woman in her 30s who had recovered from COVID-19.

This clone was seen only once. The J gene is TRBJ2-7, the V gene TRBV2, with D uncertain. The germline gives CDR1 SNHLY, CDR2 FYNNEI. Trimming took off 3 bases at V and 0 bases at J, with 9 bases between the two ends. The CDR3 sequence is 14 residues long. CDR3 in DNA: TGTGCCAGCAGTGACCCGGCGGACTCCTACGAGCAGTACTTC. This codes for CASSDPADSYEQYF.

V is TRBV9 and J is TRBJ1-1; D gene unclear. V lost 0 bases, J lost 1 base, and 10 bases lay in between. Germline V gene data show CDR1 as SGDLS and CDR2 as YYNGEE. There are 15 residues in the CDR3. The CDR3 region has the DNA TGTGCCAGCAGCGTAGGGGAGTGGGGGAACACTGAAGCTTTCTTT. Translating it yields CASSVGEWGNTEAFF. Full variable domain (outside the CDR3, taken from reference TRBV9 and TRBJ1-1): DSGVTQTPKHLITATGQRVTLRCSPRSGDLSVYWYQQSLDQGLQFLIQYYNGEERAKGNILERFSAQQFPDLHSELNLSSLELGDSALYFCASSVGEWGNTEAFFGQGTRLTVV.

J is TRBJ2-3 and V is TRBV7-9, with TRBD2 matching over 14 bases. Trimming at V came to 5 bases and at J to 3 bases, leaving 7 bases not matched to a gene. There are 17 residues in the CDR3. Germline V gene lookup returns CDR1 SEHNR and CDR2 FQNEAQ (reference sequence). CDR3 region: CASSLGTSGSETDTQYF. CDR3 nucleotide sequence: TGTGCCAGCAGCCTCGGGACTAGCGGGAGTGAAACAGATACGCAGTATTTT.

This clone was recorded a few times. J is TRBJ2-6 and V is TRBV3-1 (or the pseudogene TRBV3-2); D call uncertain. V was trimmed by 0 bases and J by 6 bases, leaving 3 bases between them. The CDR3 runs to 13 residues. CDR1 and CDR2 from the germline V gene are LGHDT and YNNKEL (reference sequence). The CDR3 protein is CASSQDLANVLTF. Here the CDR3 DNA reads TGTGCCAGCAGCCAAGATCTGGCCAACGTCCTGACTTTC.

The V gene is TRBV18, the J gene TRBJ1-1, with TRBD1 identical over 7 bases. The ends lost 0 bases at V and 6 bases at J; junction bases unmatched: 7. Per germline, CDR1 KGHSH and CDR2 LQKENI. This CDR3 spans 15 amino acids. The DNA of the CDR3 is TGTGCCAGCTCACCACCGCTGACAGGGTGGTCTGAAGCTTTCTTT. Its translation is CASSPPLTGWSEAFF.

V gene TRBV11-2 combines with J gene TRBJ2-2, with D possibly matching TRBD1 (5 bases). V gave up 1 base and J gave up 0 bases, with 9 bases separating them. Germline loops: CDR1 SGHAT, CDR2 FQNNGV. This CDR3 is 16 amino acids long. CDR3: CASSLAGPANTGELFF. The CDR3 nucleotides read TGTGCCAGCAGCTTAGCAGGGCCCGCGAACACCGGGGAGCTGTTTTTT.

This clone came up once. The genes are TRBV28 and TRBJ1-1, with 8 bases matching TRBD1. The CDR3 covers 15 residues. Germline assignment: CDR1 MDHEN and CDR2 SYDVKM. Germline trimming cut 7 bases from V and 6 bases from J; bases unmatched to any gene: 13. Here the CDR3 DNA reads TGTGCCAGCACCCCATGGGGGCAGGGGGCCCCTGAAGCTTTCTTT. Amino acids: CASTPWGQGAPEAFF. The full variable domain, its missing parts supplied by reference TRBV28 and TRBJ1-1, is DVKVTQSSRYLVKRTGEKVFLECVQDMDHENMFWYRQDPGLGLRLIYFSYDVKMKEKGDIPEGYSVSREKKERFSLILESASTNQTSMYLCASTPWGQGAPEAFFGQGTRLTVV.

The gene calls are TRBV4-2 and TRBJ1-3, with 10 positions matching TRBD1. The V gene's germline CDR1 is LGHNA and CDR2 YNFKEQ. The CDR3 is 15 amino acids. V gave up 4 bases and J gave up 2 bases; unmatched junction bases: 2. The CDR3 region has the DNA TGTGCCAGCAGCCGGGGGACAGGGGCTGGAAACACCATATATTTT. Its protein is CASSRGTGAGNTIYF.

The J gene is TRBJ1-1, the V gene TRBV30; 8 bases map to TRBD1. This CDR3 region has 15 residues. CDR1 is GTSNPN, CDR2 SVGIG, per germline (reference sequence). The V gene end was trimmed by 3 bases and the J gene end by 1 base; junction bases not matched to a gene: 7. CDR3 amino acids: CAWSSLGTGNTEAFF. DNA of the CDR3: TGTGCCTGGAGCTCTCTGGGGACAGGGAACACTGAAGCTTTCTTT.

The V and J genes are TRBV10-2 and TRBJ2-2, with TRBD2 identical over 11 bases. CDR3 length: 19 residues. With 6 bases clipped from V and 0 bases from J, the junction kept 12 bases outside the gene matches. Germline V gene lookup returns CDR1 WSHSY and CDR2 SAAADI. CDR3 amino acids: CASRPGLAGGDANTGELFF. CDR3 in DNA: TGCGCCAGCAGACCCGGCCTAGCGGGGGGAGACGCGAACACCGGGGAGCTGTTTTTT.

The CDR3 sequence is CASSPGLAGVTLGTDTQYF. The CDR3 region has the DNA TGCGCCAGCAGCCCGGGACTAGCGGGAGTTACCCTCGGGACAGATACGCAGTATTTT. The rearrangement links TRBV5-1 to TRBJ2-3; 14 bases align to TRBD2. The CDR3 contains 19 residues. Germline V gene lookup returns CDR1 SGHRS and CDR2 YFSETQ. With 4 bases clipped from V and 3 bases from J, the junction kept 13 bases outside the gene matches.

V usage is TRBV9 and J usage is TRBJ2-3, with 12 bases aligning to TRBD2. The CDR3 has 16 amino acids. Germline CDR1 SGDLS, CDR2 YYNGEE. V trimming: 3 bases; J trimming: 2 bases; junction bases outside the gene matches: 4. In DNA form, the CDR3 reads TGTGCCAGCAGCGCGCTAGCGGGGGGGCCCACAGATACGCAGTATTTT. Amino acids: CASSALAGGPTDTQYF.

The V call is TRBV27, the J call TRBJ1-1; D might be TRBD1 (5 bases). Trimming removed 5 bases at V and 4 bases at J, with 14 bases between. The CDR3 length is 14 residues. Germline-derived CDR1 and CDR2 are MNHEY and SMNVEV (reference sequence). The CDR3 is CASSPGTGGTEAFF. The CDR3 DNA sequence: TGTGCCAGCAGTCCCGGGACGGGGGGCACTGAAGCTTTCTTT.

The chain recombines TRBV6-2 or TRBV6-3 with TRBJ2-7, with 10 bases matching TRBD2. CDR3 length equals 16 residues. Trimming cost V 2 bases and J 0 bases; bases outside gene matches: 4. Germline V CDR1 and CDR2: MNHEY, SVGEGT. Written as DNA, the CDR3 is TGTGCCAGCAGTTACCCAACTAGCGGGGTCTCCTACGAGCAGTACTTC. As protein: CASSYPTSGVSYEQYF.

This sequence joins TRBV28 and TRBJ1-2; perhaps TRBD1 as D (6 bases). Germline CDR1 reads MDHEN; CDR2 reads SYDVKM. The ends were cut back, 3 bases at V and 4 bases at J, with 15 bases in the middle. This CDR3 region has 15 residues. CDR3 sequence reads: CASSLAIRTAYGYTF. The CDR3 nucleotides are TGTGCCAGCAGTTTGGCTATTAGGACAGCCTATGGCTACACCTTC.

The chain couples TRBV19 to TRBJ2-3; 8 positions match TRBD1. Looked up from germline, CDR1 is LNHDA and CDR2 is SQIVND (reference sequence). V was pared by 7 bases and J by 4 bases, with 4 bases of the junction left unmatched. This CDR3 region has 13 residues. The CDR3 spells CASNGQGSDTQYF. In DNA, the CDR3 is TGTGCCAGTAACGGACAGGGTTCAGATACGCAGTATTTT.

Notes on this clone: The sample carries other DNA sequences with the same CDR3. The chain employs TRBV2 and TRBJ1-2; TRBD1 might be the D (5 bases). The CDR3 is 12 residues long. Germline CDR1 reads SNHLY; CDR2 reads FYNNEI. V was clipped by 4 bases and J by 5 bases, with 8 bases between them. CDR3 in amino acids: CASSGQLYGYTF. As DNA, the CDR3 is TGTGCCAGCAGTGGACAGTTATATGGCTACACCTTC.

The chain recombines TRBV29-1 with TRBJ2-1; TRBD1 matches at 8 bases. The junction had 6 bases not matched to a gene; V was cut back by 7 bases and J by 7 bases. The CDR3 runs to 12 residues. Germline V CDR1 and CDR2: SQVTM, ANQGSEA. DNA of the CDR3: TGCAGCGGCGGACAGGGCCTAAATGAGCAGTTCTTC. Protein sequence: CSGGQGLNEQFF.

This clone was counted a few times. The V and J genes are TRBV5-6 and TRBJ1-2; 8 positions match TRBD1. The CDR3 has 14 amino acids. The J segment lost 0 bases and the V segment lost 4 bases, leaving 2 bases of the junction unmatched. Looked up from germline, CDR1 is SGHDT and CDR2 is YYEEEE. The CDR3 is CASSPGQANYGYTF. In nucleotides, the CDR3 is TGTGCCAGCAGCCCGGGACAGGCTAACTATGGCTACACCTTC.

This clone was detected once. The chain is built from TRBV7-9 and TRBJ2-3, with 13 bases lining up with TRBD2. This CDR3 is built from 16 residues. The germline V gene has CDR1 SEHNR and CDR2 FQNEAQ (reference sequence). The J segment lost 1 base and the V segment lost 4 bases, leaving 2 bases of the junction unmatched. The CDR3 sequence is CASSYGLAGGTDTQYF. CDR3 DNA sequence: TGTGCCAGCAGCTACGGACTAGCGGGGGGCACAGATACGCAGTATTTT. The variable domain in full, completed from reference TRBV7-9 and TRBJ2-3, reads DTGVSQNPRHKITKRGQNVTFRCDPISEHNRLYWYRQTLGQGPEFLTYFQNEAQLEKSRLLSDRFSAERPKGSFSTLEIQRTEQGDSAMYLCASSYGLAGGTDTQYFGPGTRLTVL.

The rearrangement uses TRBV28 and TRBJ1-1; possibly TRBD1 for D (6 bases). The V gene lost 3 bases and the J gene lost 6 bases, with 20 bases spanning the gap. The V gene's germline CDR1 is MDHEN and CDR2 SYDVKM. The CDR3 is made up of 16 amino acids. In DNA form, the CDR3 reads TGTGCCAGCAGTTTTGGGTGGAGCAGGGGCGACGCTGAAGCTTTCTTT. It is translated as CASSFGWSRGDAEAFF.

This clone was detected only a few times. The chain is built from TRBV2 and TRBJ1-3; 8 bases are a match to TRBD1. CDR3 length: 17 amino acids. Germline assignment: CDR1 SNHLY and CDR2 FYNNEI. With V trimmed by 1 base and J by 1 base, 6 bases remained unmatched. Written as DNA, the CDR3 is TGTGCCAGCAGTGAAGAAAGGACAGGGCTGTCTGGAAACACCATATATTTT. Amino acids: CASSEERTGLSGNTIYF.

In DNA, the CDR3 is TGTGCCAGCACCCTATGGGCAGGCGATTATAGCAATCAGCCCCAGCATTTT. Translation gives CASTLWAGDYSNQPQHF. The V and J genes are TRBV28 and TRBJ1-5; D is undetermined. The germline V gene encodes CDR1 MDHEN and CDR2 SYDVKM. The CDR3 runs to 17 residues. V was clipped by 7 bases and J by 0 bases, with 19 bases between them.

The chain recombines TRBV28 with TRBJ1-6; the D gene is possibly TRBD1 (6 bases). This CDR3 contains 15 residues. Trimming cost V 5 bases and J 3 bases, with 11 bases left between them. Per the germline V gene, CDR1 is MDHEN and CDR2 is SYDVKM. The CDR3 region is CASSLPGHYNSPLHF. The CDR3 DNA reads as TGTGCCAGCAGTCTCCCGGGACACTATAATTCACCCCTCCACTTT.

This chain connects TRBV6-5 to TRBJ1-1, with TRBD1 identical over 9 bases. In germline, CDR1 is MNHEY, CDR2 SVGAGI. V was pared by 5 bases and J by 5 bases, with 9 bases of the junction left unmatched. The CDR3 extends over 15 amino acids. CDR3 protein: CASSPTTGGKTEAFF. CDR3 sequence (DNA): TGTGCCAGCAGTCCCACGACAGGGGGAAAGACTGAAGCTTTCTTT.

V is TRBV28 and J is TRBJ1-6; weak D call: TRBD1 (5 bases). The length of the CDR3 is 12 residues. Germline loops: CDR1 MDHEN, CDR2 SYDVKM. V dropped 4 bases and J dropped 13 bases, with 11 bases sitting between them. The CDR3 DNA follows: TGTGCCAGCAGTTCCTCAGGGCGGCCCCTCCACTTT. Translation gives CASSSSGRPLHF. Full variable domain (rest looked up from reference TRBV28 and TRBJ1-6): DVKVTQSSRYLVKRTGEKVFLECVQDMDHENMFWYRQDPGLGLRLIYFSYDVKMKEKGDIPEGYSVSREKKERFSLILESASTNQTSMYLCASSSSGRPLHFGNGTRLTVT.

J is TRBJ2-5 and V is TRBV2, with 7 positions matching TRBD1. The CDR3 is 15 residues long. Germline trimming cut 0 bases from V and 4 bases from J; bases unmatched to any gene: 5. Germline V gene lookup returns CDR1 SNHLY and CDR2 FYNNEI. CDR3 protein: CASSEARTGGETQYF. The CDR3 DNA follows: TGTGCCAGCAGTGAAGCCCGGACAGGAGGAGAGACCCAGTACTTC.